The entry below gives a single T cell receptor (beta chain) sequence along with its context. The antigen remains unidentified. This sample was taken from a study of human T cells and chemical hapten exposure. Across the whole study: Read at 6 days, the patch tests placed 0.01% DPC on the upper back. TCR yields per sample varied mostly from small pooled library volume differences. General study findings and limits: A positive correlation with patch test score was found for PT1 expanded TCR counts. Among TCRs, those above 1 in 1000 frequency were unaffected by DPC sensitization.

Trimming at V came to 5 bases and at J to 12 bases, leaving 7 bases not matched to a gene. CDR3 size: 12 residues. Per the germline V gene, CDR1 is SGHTA and CDR2 is FQGNSA. Time point noted: patch test 3, about 24 weeks after DPC sensitization. Treatment noted: therapeutic diphenylcyclopropenone sensitization with weekly scalp DPC. One entry per CDR3 protein results from TCRdb running MiXCR on the RACE reads. The sample yields about 160,000 distinct CDR3 sequences, about 30% seen once. The chain carries TRBV7-2 and TRBJ2-3; 8 nucleotides align to TRBD2. This sequence was found in a woman younger than 35 with alopecia areata. Some clones in this sample may be carry-over from other donors' samples. The material sequenced was whole blood, taken in connection with sensitization to the hapten diphenylcyclopropenone (DPC). Here the CDR3 DNA reads TGTGCCAGCAGCCAACCGGGACTAGTTCAGTATTTT. This sequence encodes CASSQPGLVQYF.